Below are 5 T cell receptor beta chains sequenced from a single sample in a study of graft-versus-host responses after intestinal transplantation. The assay was immunoSEQ multiplex PCR, and TCRdb's table has in-frame clones only and misses some. The sample includes around 55,000 clones, about 90% of them seen just once. Their antigens remain unidentified. The specimen comprised unstimulated CD4+ T cells sorted from spleen or lymph node cells, sampled before transplant. These receptors were taken from a human donor who was the organ donor for an intestinal transplant.

The sample holds one count of this clone. This chain links TRBV20-1 with TRBJ2-4; D gene uncertain. V lost 5 bases, J lost 4 bases, and 6 bases lay in between. Per germline, CDR1 DFQATT and CDR2 SNEGSKA (reference sequence). This CDR3 is built from 11 residues. CDR3 nucleotides: TGCAGTGCTTCCGGGAAAAACATTCAGTACTTC. Translation gives CSASGKNIQYF.

This clone showed up just once. V and J are TRBV30 and TRBJ1-1; a possible D gene is TRBD1 (5 bases). Germline CDR1 is GTSNPN and CDR2 is SVGIG (reference sequence). The germline V and J ends were trimmed by 0 bases and 1 base, with 12 bases remaining between them. The CDR3 runs to 15 residues. In DNA form, the CDR3 reads TGTGCCTGGAGTGTACAGGTCAGAGGGAACACTGAAGCTTTCTTT. Protein sequence: CAWSVQVRGNTEAFF.

This clone was observed a single time. For the CDR3, the DNA is TGCAGCGTTGGCAGGGGCAATCAGCCCCAGCATTTT. It specifies CSVGRGNQPQHF. This chain connects TRBV29-1 to TRBJ1-5; D possibly corresponds to TRBD1 (5 bases). The germline V gene encodes CDR1 SQVTM and CDR2 ANQGSEA. The CDR3 totals 12 residues. Deletions cut 4 bases from V and 2 bases from J, with 6 bases between.

A few counts support this clone. The chain recombines TRBV28 with TRBJ2-5; D might be TRBD1 (7 bases). This CDR3 has 15 residues. Germline-derived CDR1 and CDR2 are MDHEN and SYDVKM. Trimming stripped 4 bases from V and 4 bases from J, with 16 bases between. The DNA for the CDR3 is TGTGCCAGCAGTTACCACAGGGGCGGGGTAGAGACCCAGTACTTC. Residues: CASSYHRGGVETQYF.

In DNA form, the CDR3 reads TGTGCCAGCAGCTCTACCGGTGGGCAGCAAGAGACCCAGTACTTC. Translation: CASSSTGGQQETQYF. This rearrangement joins TRBV7-2 to TRBJ2-5; no firm D call. Germline CDR1 and CDR2: SGHTA and FQGNSA. V lost 4 bases, J lost 2 bases, and 14 bases lay in between. This CDR3 contains 15 residues.